This TCR beta chain derives from a study of cytomegalovirus exposure and HLA in healthy donors. Study as a whole: Out of 150 million to 200 million T cells, an earlier analysis found over 100 million unique TCR beta sequences in total. Overall study results and limits: Data from an earlier analysis indicated that most TCR beta V segments were productive either about 87% or about 30% of the time. Indistinguishability led to the exclusion of some V segments, TRBV6-2 and TRBV6-3 included. A list of more than 150 TCR beta chains associated with cytomegalovirus was given.

CDR3 size: 15 residues. V gave up 6 bases and J gave up 4 bases; unmatched junction bases: 8. 13 Jbeta primers and 60 Vbeta primers were used for the PCR. Libraries were prepared by immunoSEQ multiplex PCR; TCRdb keeps only in-frame clonotypes and omits some of them. The sample has tens of thousands of clones; roughly 85% are singletons. Remarks on this clone: Its antigen is unknown.

The chain employs TRBV23-1 and TRBJ2-1, with 8 bases aligning to TRBD2. TRBV23-1 is treated as an ORF (open reading frame) with a function not yet certain. Sequenced sample: PBMCs. The sequence was collected from a woman under 30 in good health and CMV-seronegative. The CDR3 sequence: CASSQVGLAYNEQFF. The CDR3 bases are TGCGCCAGCAGCCAAGTCGGACTAGCTTACAATGAGCAGTTCTTC.